The clone carrying this T cell receptor beta chain was seen just once. The source of the sample is a study of neurological immune-mediated disorders. MiXCR, applied by TCRdb to the 5' RACE reads, yields one record per CDR3 protein. The sample consists of fewer than 35,000 distinct CDR3 sequences, about 3.1% of them appearing once. The TCR was taken from a woman aged 30 to 39 with multiple sclerosis. Material: PBMCs.

CDR3 sequence reads: CASSDRGQTNQPQHF. CDR3 DNA sequence: TGTGCCAGCAGTGACCGAGGACAGACTAATCAGCCCCAGCATTTT. The V gene is TRBV2, the J gene TRBJ1-5, with a possible D match to TRBD1 (6 bases). CDR1 SNHLY and CDR2 FYNNEI come from the germline V gene. Trimming removed 3 bases from V and 4 bases from J, with 13 bases in between. This CDR3 is 15 amino acids long.